This TCR beta chain was sequenced during a study of T cells after yellow fever vaccination. TCRdb fed the 5' RACE reads into MiXCR, producing one record per CDR3 protein. Seen here are a few hundred thousand distinct CDR3 sequences, about 4% observed once, and the top ten hold 20% to 25%. The germline CDR1 and CDR2 sequences are SGHTA and FQGNSA. The CDR3 extends over 13 amino acids. V was pared by 2 bases and J by 8 bases, with 12 bases between. This clonotype occurred a few times. The V gene is TRBV7-2, the J gene TRBJ2-5, with D unclear. This clonotype originated in a man younger than 35 who received the YFV17D yellow fever vaccine. This sample comprised PBMCs, obtained 5 days after the yellow fever booster vaccination. The CDR3 sequence: CASSLTPARTQYF. CDR3 DNA: TGTGCCAGCAGCTTAACACCAGCCCGAACCCAGTACTTC. Based on the CDR3 plus reference TRBV7-2 and TRBJ2-5, the full variable domain is GAGVSQSPSNKVTEKGKDVELRCDPISGHTALYWYRQSLGQGLEFLIYFQGNSAPDKSGLPSDRFSAERTGGSVSTLTIQRTQQEDSAVYLCASSLTPARTQYFGPGTRLLVL.